The 7 T cell receptor beta chains in this list originate from one sample, sequenced in a study of T-cell reconstitution after alpha-beta-depleted transplantation in children. A library of TCRbeta sequences, prepared with unique molecular identifiers, was generated. TCRdb processed the PCR reads anew with MiXCR; each CDR3 protein has one entry. The sample includes approximately 980,000 distinct CDR3 sequences, under 30% of them seen just once. The sequences come from PBMCs, mostly from graft donor cells, collected 360 days after TCRalphabeta/CD19-depleted stem cell transplant. The receptors here all came from a boy in the first two years of life who had a stem cell transplant for SCID, so the T cells may come from the graft donor.

This clonotype was detected ten times or more. The chain carries TRBV4-3 and TRBJ2-2; the D is unclear. The germline V gene encodes CDR1 LGHNA and CDR2 YSLEER. The CDR3 is 15 amino acids. Trimming stripped 1 base from V and 8 bases from J, with 14 bases between. The CDR3, as DNA: TGCGCCAGCAGCCAAGCGGCCGCCTTCAGGGGGGAGCTGTTTTTT. Its translation is CASSQAAAFRGELFF.

This clonotype occurred many times. V gene TRBV29-1 combines with J gene TRBJ2-7; 7 nucleotides match TRBD1. V lost 6 bases, J lost 4 bases, and 9 bases stayed unmatched. This CDR3 has 13 residues. CDR1 is SQVTM and CDR2 is ANQGSEA in the germline V gene. CDR3 protein: CSVRRDSIYEQYF. The CDR3 DNA reads as TGCAGCGTGCGCCGGGACAGTATTTACGAGCAGTACTTC.

This chain connects TRBV20-1 to TRBJ2-3; D unresolved. CDR3 length: 13 residues. Trimming took off 3 bases at V and 2 bases at J, with 9 bases between the two ends. Germline values: CDR1 DFQATT, CDR2 SNEGSKA (reference sequence). The CDR3 DNA reads as TGCAGTGCTAGGGCCACACTCACAGATACGCAGTATTTT. It codes for CSARATLTDTQYF.

This clonotype was detected only a few times. The chain uses TRBV20-1 and TRBJ1-2; unclear D gene. The CDR3 has 11 amino acids. Germline CDR1 is DFQATT and CDR2 is SNEGSKA (reference sequence). V shed 4 bases and J shed 8 bases, with 11 bases lying between them. CDR3 region: CSAKHPGGYTF. In nucleotides, the CDR3 is TGCAGTGCTAAACACCCTGGGGGCTACACCTTC.

This clonotype has at least ten counts. This chain connects TRBV5-5 to TRBJ1-4; 8 nucleotides agree with TRBD1. Germline CDR1 SGHKS, CDR2 YYEKEE (reference sequence). This CDR3 is 18 amino acids long. The V segment lost 3 bases and the J segment 4 bases; nucleotides outside the gene matches: 14. DNA for the CDR3: TGTGCCAGCAGCTCATTGTGGGACAGGCCGATCAATAATGAAAAACTGTTTTTT. Protein product: CASSSLWDRPINNEKLFF.

At least ten counts were recorded for this clonotype. The genes are TRBV5-1 and TRBJ1-6; D is possibly TRBD1 (5 bases). CDR1 and CDR2 from the germline V gene are SGHRS and YFSETQ. The V end was cut by 0 bases, the J end by 7 bases, with 8 bases between. The CDR3 length is 14 residues. DNA of the CDR3: TGCGCCAGCAGCTTGGAAGGGGAAAATTCACCCCTCCACTTT. It translates to CASSLEGENSPLHF.

This clonotype was found a few times. The chain recombines TRBV20-1 with TRBJ2-4, with D maybe TRBD1 (7 bases). V was pared by 1 base and J by 0 bases, with 16 bases between. Germline V gives CDR1 DFQATT, CDR2 SNEGSKA (reference sequence). The length of the CDR3 is 17 residues. CDR3 bases: TGCAGTGCTAGAGGGACTAAGGGGGCCATAGCCAAAAACATTCAGTACTTC. The encoded protein is CSARGTKGAIAKNIQYF.